This T cell receptor beta chain was retrieved from a study of blood T cells in healthy people across ages. As for this clonotype: Antigen unknown.

General study results and limits: Age brought a roughly linear fall in TCR beta diversity measured per million T cells. Unsorted PBMC material precluded a definitive naive versus antigen-experienced comparison. Among long-lived donors, naive CD4+ cells were more numerous and diversity higher than in aged donors.

The CDR3 is made up of 19 amino acids. Trimming pared 4 bases from V and 1 base from J, leaving 23 bases between. CDR1 SGHTA and CDR2 FQGTGA come from the germline V gene. The second PCR ran about 6 to 12 cycles with a sample-barcoded 5' primer and J-beta primers. MiXCR, applied by TCRdb to the 5' RACE reads, yields one record per CDR3 protein. The table includes some 1.4 million distinct CDR3 sequences, approximately 42% detected once. The source is a young woman in good health. The sequencing input was blood. The rearrangement uses TRBV7-3 and TRBJ1-5; D is ambiguous. CDR3 loop: CASSSDPRTVWESNQPQHF. As DNA, the CDR3 is TGTGCCAGCAGCTCCGACCCCAGGACGGTTTGGGAGAGCAATCAGCCCCAGCATTTT. Using reference TRBV7-3 and TRBJ1-5 for the parts outside the CDR3, the full variable domain is GAGVSQTPSNKVTEKGKYVELRCDPISGHTALYWYRQSLGQGPEFLIYFQGTGAADDSGLPNDRFFAVRPEGSVSTLKIQRTERGDSAVYLCASSSDPRTVWESNQPQHFGDGTRLSIL.